The 8 T cell receptor beta chains listed next were all sequenced from one sample in a study of CD8 T cells in Susac syndrome. RNA, at about 0.5 to 1 ug, was reverse transcribed with random hexamers. MiXCR, run by TCRdb on the immunoSEQ multiplex PCR reads, gives a single entry per CDR3 protein. This table has some 150,000 distinct CDR3 sequences, roughly 94% appearing once. Sequenced sample: CD4+ T cells from PBMCs. Receptors originate from a human donor in good health.

The V gene is TRBV7-6, the J gene TRBJ2-1; 7 bases are shared with TRBD2. In germline, CDR1 is SGHVS, CDR2 FNYEAQ. CDR3 length: 15 amino acids. V was pared by 0 bases and J by 8 bases, with 7 bases of the junction left unmatched. Here the CDR3 DNA reads TGTGCCAGCAGCTTAGCATGGGCCACTAGCGATGAGCAGTTCTTC. This encodes CASSLAWATSDEQFF.

The gene calls are TRBV7-3 and TRBJ1-2, with TRBD1 identical over 9 bases. With V trimmed by 5 bases and J by 4 bases, 14 bases remained unmatched. CDR1 is SGHTA and CDR2 is FQGTGA in the germline V gene. There are 17 residues in the CDR3. CDR3 DNA sequence: TGTGCCAGCAGCCCTTCCGGGACAGGGAAAGGGCCCTATGGCTACACCTTC. Its protein is CASSPSGTGKGPYGYTF.

J is TRBJ1-2 and V is TRBV7-9; D might be TRBD1 (5 bases). The CDR3 is made up of 18 amino acids. Germline V CDR1 and CDR2: SEHNR, FQNEAQ (reference sequence). V lost 3 bases and J lost 5, with 25 bases in between. CDR3 residues: CASSLPADNSLETYGYTF. DNA for the CDR3: TGTGCCAGCAGCTTGCCGGCGGACAACTCCCTCGAAACTTATGGCTACACCTTC.

The J gene is TRBJ1-2, the V gene TRBV10-3, with D tentatively TRBD1 (5 bases). The CDR3 runs to 15 residues. V was trimmed by 3 bases and J by 7 bases, leaving 18 bases between them. Germline V gene data show CDR1 as ENHRY and CDR2 as SYGVKD. The CDR3 DNA reads as TGTGCCATCAGTGAACTACCCCTTGACAGAAGTGGCTACACCTTC. Translated, it gives CAISELPLDRSGYTF.

The V gene is TRBV18, the J gene TRBJ1-2; tentative D call: TRBD1 (6 bases). Per germline, CDR1 KGHSH and CDR2 LQKENI. The V end was cut by 2 bases, the J end by 5 bases, with 15 bases between. The CDR3 contains 15 residues. The CDR3 spells CASSPSGAGVYGYTF. Written as DNA, the CDR3 is TGTGCCAGCTCACCATCCGGGGCAGGGGTGTATGGCTACACCTTC.

The V gene is TRBV19, the J gene TRBJ2-1; TRBD1 matches 8 bases. V was pared by 7 bases and J by 9 bases, with 11 bases of the junction left unmatched. This CDR3 is 14 amino acids long. Germline CDR1 and CDR2: LNHDA and SQIVND (reference sequence). CDR3 region: CASTNSFTGGEQFF. CDR3 DNA: TGTGCCAGTACCAATAGCTTTACAGGGGGTGAGCAGTTCTTC.

The rearrangement joins TRBV10-3 to TRBJ1-1; D is unclear. The V gene lost 7 bases and the J gene lost 3 bases, with 18 bases spanning the gap. Germline values: CDR1 ENHRY, CDR2 SYGVKD. The length of the CDR3 is 15 residues. The CDR3 is CAITIGPMADTEAFF. The CDR3 bases are TGTGCCATCACCATCGGGCCGATGGCGGACACTGAAGCTTTCTTT.

V is TRBV29-1 and J is TRBJ1-1; D unclear. From germline, CDR1 is SQVTM and CDR2 ANQGSEA. The CDR3 has 10 amino acids. The V end was cut by 3 bases, the J end by 4 bases, with 3 bases between. The CDR3 DNA follows: TGCAGCGTTGAGGTCACTGAAGCTTTCTTT. It specifies CSVEVTEAFF.